A selection of T cell receptor beta chains follows, all from one sample in a study of blood T cell repertoires in COVID-19. Sequencing used immunoSEQ multiplex PCR; TCRdb keeps in-frame clones, though not all of them. This table holds some 300,000 clones, 89% found once. The sample consisted of PBMCs or T cells enriched from blood (not recorded which). Receptors were obtained from a woman in her 40s who had recovered from COVID-19. CDR3s include the opening cysteine and the closing phenylalanine or tryptophan. Each record gives: clone size, J gene, D gene, V gene, CDR3 length, CDR3 DNA, CDR3 protein. The D gene is left open where the match is weak. Size is stated for part of the rows, as once, few or many counts, or as a class when the clone is expanded.

>.|TRBJ1-4|TRBD1|TRBV9|15
TGTGCCAGCAGCGTGACAGGGGGGCTGGAGGAAAAACTGTTTTTT
CASSVTGGLEEKLFF
>.|TRBJ2-7|TRBD2|TRBV5-1|13
TGCGCCAGCAAGCAGAGCGGGAGCTACGAGCAGTACTTC
CASKQSGSYEQYF
>.|TRBJ2-3|.|TRBV24-1|19
TGTGCCACCATTACCCCCTCCAGGGAAGGGGGGGGATGGGCAGATACGCAGTATTTT
CATITPSREGGGWADTQYF
>once|TRBJ2-1|.|TRBV24-1|15
TGTGCCAACCCGAGTGAGGGCCCACCCTACAATGAGCAGTTCTTC
CANPSEGPPYNEQFF
>.|TRBJ2-3|.|TRBV12-5|14
TGTGCTAGTGGTTTGGGCAGGGGCACAGATACGCAGTATTTT
CASGLGRGTDTQYF
>.|TRBJ1-1|.|TRBV6-5|12
TGTGCCAGCAGTTACGACAGCACTGAAGCTTTCTTT
CASSYDSTEAFF
>once|TRBJ1-1|.|TRBV5-6|18
TGTGCCAGCAGCCATCCCGTCATCGTTGGACAGAGGAACACTGAAGCTTTCTTT
CASSHPVIVGQRNTEAFF
>once|TRBJ1-2|.|TRBV20-1|11
TGCAGTGCTAGACAGAAATATGGCTACACCTTC
CSARQKYGYTF
>few|TRBJ1-2|TRBD1|TRBV30|14
TGTGCCTGGAGCCGGGACAGGGCCGAGTATGGCTACACCTTC
CAWSRDRAEYGYTF
>.|TRBJ1-4|.|TRBV19|15
TGTGCCAGTAGTATTCTTCTTGCAACTAATGAAAAACTGTTTTTT
CASSILLATNEKLFF
>once|TRBJ1-1|.|TRBV27|15
TGTGCCAGCAGTGCTCGGTTATATGAGAACACTGAAGCTTTCTTT
CASSARLYENTEAFF
>.|TRBJ1-6|.|TRBV27|15
TGTGCCAGCAGTTTACTTGGGCAGGGGAATTCACCCCTCCACTTT
CASSLLGQGNSPLHF
>.|TRBJ1-3|.|TRBV4-1|17
TGCGCCAGCAGCCAAGCGTCGGGGTCAATCTCTGGAAACACCATATATTTT
CASSQASGSISGNTIYF
>.|TRBJ1-2|TRBD1|TRBV27|16
TGTGCCAGCAGCCCCGGTCGGGACAGGGGGCGTGATGGCTACACCTTC
CASSPGRDRGRDGYTF
>.|TRBJ2-6|.|TRBV6-2/TRBV6-3|16
TGTGCCAGCAGTCGACGAGGGGACTTTGGGGCCAACGTCCTGACTTTC
CASSRRGDFGANVLTF
>.|TRBJ1-6|TRBD1|TRBV2|14
TGTGCCAGCAGTGCAGAGGGGGCAAATTCACCCCTCCACTTT
CASSAEGANSPLHF
>once|TRBJ2-1|.|TRBV6-6|12
TGTGCCAGCAGTCCACAGGGCTATGAGCAGTTCTTC
CASSPQGYEQFF
>.|TRBJ1-1|.|TRBV9|15
TGTGCCAGCAGCGTAGGAGACAGGATGAACACTGAAGCTTTCTTT
CASSVGDRMNTEAFF
>few|TRBJ2-3|.|TRBV5-1|16
TGCGCCAGCTTGCTTAGCTCAGCGTATAGCACAGATACGCAGTATTTT
CASLLSSAYSTDTQYF
>once|TRBJ1-1|TRBD1|TRBV7-9|13
TGTGCCAGCAGCAACAGGGGTATGAGTGAAGCTTTCTTT
CASSNRGMSEAFF
>.|TRBJ1-4|.|TRBV2|12
TGTGCCAGCACCAGGGTTAGTGAAAAACTGTTTTTT
CASTRVSEKLFF
>.|TRBJ1-5|TRBD1|TRBV10-3|13
TGTGCCATCAGGGGGACAGGGGTAGAGCCCCAGCATTTT
CAIRGTGVEPQHF
>.|TRBJ1-2|TRBD1|TRBV29-1|14
TGCAGCGTTGGTGGGACAGGGTCGAGCTATGGCTACACCTTC
CSVGGTGSSYGYTF
>once|TRBJ1-1|TRBD1|TRBV5-1|14
TGCGCCAGCAGCCCCAGCTCGGGACAGGCTGAAGCTTTCTTT
CASSPSSGQAEAFF